This T cell receptor beta chain was sequenced for a study of shared T cell receptors in the human thymus. The ends lost 6 bases at V and 3 bases at J; junction bases unmatched: 6. The CDR3 is 14 residues long. The germline V gene has CDR1 MNHEY and CDR2 SVGAGI. Clones were sequenced by immunoSEQ multiplex PCR, and TCRdb holds only the in-frame ones, with some missing. The table has 600,000 to 900,000 clones, approximately 85% seen once. This sample was shared with a second study, whose subject was human thymus T cells. Turning to that study: Serving as donors were healthy Finnish infants, each of whom was having open corrective surgery for congenital heart defects. The source of the thymus tissue was resections taken during corrective heart surgery. Blood and thymic repertoires both appeared biased in V and J gene usage. Related research described strongly overlapping thymic repertoires in unrelated people.

What was sequenced was thymocytes. The receptor comes from a girl under two years old with a congenital heart defect. V is TRBV6-5 and J is TRBJ2-7; TRBD1 aligns across 9 bases. CDR3 sequence (DNA): TGTGCCAGCAGCACCGGGACAGGGCTCTACGAGCAGTACTTC. Amino acid sequence: CASSTGTGLYEQYF.